The clone carrying this TCR beta chain occurred a few times. Its specificity is not known. Germline CDR1 and CDR2: LGHNA and YSLEER. This CDR3 region has 15 residues. Between the trimmed V and J ends, which lost 2 bases and 4 bases, there was a span of 11 bases. TCRdb passed the RACE reads through MiXCR, listing each CDR3 protein once. The data show some 180,000 distinct CDR3 sequences, with around 25% seen just once and approximately 2.5% held by the top ten. This specimen belongs to a study of human T cells and chemical hapten exposure. Turning to the study itself: Patch testing placed 0.01% DPC on the upper back, with readings at 6 days.

Regarding time point: patch test 3, about 24 weeks after DPC sensitization. Regarding treatment: therapeutic diphenylcyclopropenone sensitization with weekly scalp DPC. From whole blood left unfractionated, total RNA was extracted. Study-wide results and limits: Expanded TCRs showed more large CDR3 clusters than pre-sensitization or healthy control sets. Alopecia affected the donors, so their immune response may differ from healthy people's.

The material sequenced was whole blood, taken in connection with sensitization to the hapten diphenylcyclopropenone (DPC). This clonotype was sampled from a woman in her forties with alopecia areata. Some clones in this sample may be carry-over from other donors' samples. This rearrangement joins TRBV4-3 to TRBJ2-2; D is possibly TRBD1 or TRBD2 (5 bases each). The CDR3 DNA sequence: TGCGCCAGCAGCCAATCCAGGGACCCCACCGGGGAGCTGTTTTTT. This sequence encodes CASSQSRDPTGELFF.